This T cell receptor beta chain was observed in a study of blood T cells in healthy people across ages. Study-level findings and limits: Fewer expanded clones and more diversity marked long-lived versus aged donors.

Alongside a J-beta primer mix, a sample-barcoded 5' primer served in a second PCR lasting roughly 6 to 11 cycles. A template-switch adaptor with 12 random nucleotides tagged each cDNA molecule. Using its own MiXCR run on the 5' RACE reads, TCRdb lists one record per CDR3 protein. Of 1.5 million to 2 million distinct CDR3 sequences listed, 28% are singletons. In the case of this clonotype: Its specificity is not known.

The individuals who served as donors were healthy Caucasians living in Russia, aged roughly 6 to 95. Per sample, at least 5 micrograms of total RNA were extracted. Material: blood. The receptor comes from a woman younger than 45 in good health.

CDR3: CASSPDRSPFF. Written as DNA, the CDR3 is TGTGCCAGCAGTCCGGACAGGAGTCCGTTCTTC. The J gene is TRBJ2-1, the V gene TRBV6-1; 7 bases agree with TRBD1. The CDR3 covers 11 residues. The trim removed 5 bases at V and 15 bases at J, leaving 7 bases unmatched. The germline CDR1 and CDR2 sequences are MNHNS and SASEGT.